The text below deals with one T cell receptor beta chain. This record belongs to a study of blood T cell repertoires in COVID-19. At the level of the study: There were acute and convalescent COVID-19 samples, and they came from the United States, Italy and Spain. T cells, B-cell-depleted T cells, or PBMCs provided the cDNA or gDNA that served as material.

In the authors' workflow: How many nucleated cells were present was estimated from reference gene primer amplification. TCRdb's copy holds only in-frame clones and misses some; the assay was immunoSEQ multiplex PCR. The V and J calls and clone size come from that table; D and trimming were worked out from the DNA. The sample consists of fewer than 60,000 clones, around four fifths of them appearing once. Trimming removed 1 base at V and 5 bases at J, with 14 bases between. The germline gives CDR1 SGHAT, CDR2 FQNNGV. The CDR3 totals 15 residues. This receptor was obtained from a woman of 80 years or more with acute or convalescent COVID-19. The chain is built from TRBV11-2 and TRBJ2-5; possible D gene TRBD1, 5 bases. What was sequenced was peripheral blood. The CDR3 DNA follows: TGTGCCAGCAGCTTAGGTCCCAGGGCATGGGAGACCCAGTACTTC. Translated: CASSLGPRAWETQYF.